Sequencing of this T cell receptor beta chain was carried out in a study of blood T cell repertoires in COVID-19. The CDR3 is 15 amino acids. J lost 5 bases, V lost 4 bases, and 7 bases had no gene match. Germline CDR1 reads KGHDR; CDR2 reads SFDVKD. The table came from immunoSEQ multiplex PCR; TCRdb's copy has only in-frame clones and leaves some out. The table records about 370,000 clones, roughly nine tenths of them present only once. Participant reports of clinical history set cohort assignment. Input material: PBMCs or T cells enriched from blood (not recorded which). The origin of this receptor is a young man who had recovered from COVID-19. The J gene is TRBJ1-1, the V gene TRBV24-1; 9 nucleotides agree with TRBD1. The CDR3 DNA sequence: TGTGCCACCAGTGACGGTACAGGGGGCACGACTGAAGCTTTCTTT. Encoded protein: CATSDGTGGTTEAFF.